The clone carrying this T cell receptor (beta chain) was seen a handful of times. Antigen: not known. These data belong to a study of CD8+ T cells in alopecia areata. Study outcomes and limitations: Elevated clonality characterized lesional scalp relative to normal scalp, particularly in alopecia totalis/universalis. Persistence in scalp and blood during tofacitinib was observed for many expanded lesional clones.

Extracted from the samples, RNA was reverse transcribed into cDNA to serve as the sequencing template. TCRdb keeps only in-frame clones here, not all; method: immunoSEQ multiplex PCR. The table shows roughly 12,000 clones, with around 67% occurring only once. Treatment indicated: oral pan-JAK inhibitor, 5-10 mg twice daily. Punch biopsies of lesional scalp, plus peripheral blood, were taken from alopecia areata patients. The CDR3 totals 15 residues. Germline V CDR1 and CDR2: LNHNV, YYDKDF (reference sequence). V shed 4 bases and J 12 bases; nucleotides not matched to a gene: 11. The chain is built from TRBV15 and TRBJ1-6; 8 nucleotides match TRBD1. This TCR was sampled from a human donor with alopecia areata. Sequenced here: skin, sampled at week 4, from a patient treated with tofacitinib. This chain's CDR3 is CATSTTTGVDRPLHF. Written as DNA, the CDR3 is TGTGCCACCAGCACTACGACAGGGGTCGATAGACCCCTCCACTTT. Filled out from reference TRBV15 and TRBJ1-6, the complete variable domain reads DAMVIQNPRYQVTQFGKPVTLSCSQTLNHNVMYWYQQKSSQAPKLLFHYYDKDFNNEADTPDNFQSRRPNTSFCFLDIRSPGLGDTAMYLCATSTTTGVDRPLHFGNGTRLTVT.